A single T cell receptor beta chain is shown here with its context. Its target antigen remains unknown. Base qualities are not recorded, but no much larger clone differs from it by a single base. The germline V gene encodes CDR1 SGHRS and CDR2 YFSETQ. Germline trimming: 4 bases from V, 1 base from J; junction bases outside gene matches: 14. The CDR3 numbers 19 residues from cysteine through phenylalanine. Here the CDR3 DNA is all that survives: 57 bases in frame from base 1. This entry comes from a study of blood T cell repertoires in COVID-19 (dated by TCRdb to 2020 to 2022). In the study overall: Collaborator samples came from the United States, Italy and Spain and covered acute and convalescent phases of COVID-19. The prospective study material was composed of cDNA or gDNA derived from T cells, B-cell-depleted T cells, or PBMCs. Deeply sampled blood TCRbeta repertoires from subjects exposed to, actively infected with, or recovered from COVID-19 were included in the dataset. The repertoires were released in a freely available public database intended as a resource for research on the immune response to SARS-CoV-2. Samples came from the ongoing ImmuneRACE study (first 160 participants) plus 1,254 subjects from 6 global collaborators. A de-identified subject ID, COVID-19 status, age in years and sex were almost always included in the sample metadata. Where available, HLA class I and class II types were taken from metadata supplied by the sample provider and were not determined by assay-based typing.

Whole blood was collected in K2EDTA tubes by collaborating institutions according to the institutions' own protocols. For TCRbeta analysis, collaborators shipped samples as frozen whole blood, isolated PBMCs, or DNA extracted from either of those sample types. Overall results and qualifications from the work: How much clinical and demographic metadata was included differed by source and by participant, and the metadata was provided uncurated.

The immunoSEQ Assay, a bias-controlled multiplex PCR, was used to amplify TCRbeta CDR3 regions from genomic DNA. Turning to the authors' computational methods: The number of nucleated cells in each sample was estimated by amplification of reference gene primers within the assay. To quantify the absolute abundance of each unique TCRbeta CDR3 rearrangement, sequence reads were collapsed and filtered. For each sample, productive Simpson clonality was calculated by taking the square root of Simpson's diversity index across productive rearrangements. TCRdb stores this immuneACCESS table with in-frame sequences only. Part of the clones is absent; in the studies checked, under half of the shortfall reflects unresolved V genes, and no reason is known for the rest. That table supplies the V and J calls and clone size; D and trimming were determined from the DNA. In this sample the table shows about 670,000 clones, about nine tenths of which occur a single time. The ten largest clones add up to under 0.3% of the sample.

The receptor chain draws on TRBV5-1 and TRBJ2-7, and TRBD2 matches 13 of the central bases. This receptor was identified in a young woman with acute or convalescent COVID-19. The sample taken for sequencing was peripheral blood. The nucleotides are TGCGCCAGCAGCCTAGCGACAGGGACTAGCGGGGTGGCTTCCTACGAGCAGTACTTC. It specifies CASSLATGTSGVASYEQYF. Full variable domain (CDR3 extended with the reference TRBV5-1 and TRBJ2-7 proteins): KAGVTQTPRYLIKTRGQQVTLSCSPISGHRSVSWYQQTPGQGLQFLFEYFSETQRNKGNFPGRFSGRQFSNSRSEMNVSTLELGDSALYLCASSLATGTSGVASYEQYFGPGTRLTVT.